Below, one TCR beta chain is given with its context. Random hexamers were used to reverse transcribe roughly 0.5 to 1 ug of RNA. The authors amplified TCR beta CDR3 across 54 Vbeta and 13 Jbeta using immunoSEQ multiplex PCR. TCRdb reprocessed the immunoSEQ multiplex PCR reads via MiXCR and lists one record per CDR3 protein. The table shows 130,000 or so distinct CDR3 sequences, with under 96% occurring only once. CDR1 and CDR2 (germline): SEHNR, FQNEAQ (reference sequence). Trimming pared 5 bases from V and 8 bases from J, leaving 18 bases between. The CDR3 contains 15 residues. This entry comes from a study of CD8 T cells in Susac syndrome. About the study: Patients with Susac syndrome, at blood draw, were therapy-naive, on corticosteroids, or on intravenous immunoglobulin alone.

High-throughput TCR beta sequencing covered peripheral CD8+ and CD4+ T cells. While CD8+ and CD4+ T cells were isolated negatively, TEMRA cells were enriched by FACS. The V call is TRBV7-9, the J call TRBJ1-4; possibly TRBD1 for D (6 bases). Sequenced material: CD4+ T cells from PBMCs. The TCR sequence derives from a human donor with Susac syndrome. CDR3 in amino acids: CASSPGGRDLEKLFF. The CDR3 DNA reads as TGTGCCAGCAGCCCCGGGGGCAGGGACCTCGAAAAACTGTTTTTT. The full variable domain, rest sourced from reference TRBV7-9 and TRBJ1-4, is DTGVSQNPRHKITKRGQNVTFRCDPISEHNRLYWYRQTLGQGPEFLTYFQNEAQLEKSRLLSDRFSAERPKGSFSTLEIQRTEQGDSAMYLCASSPGGRDLEKLFFGSGTQLSVL.